Listed here are 4 T cell receptor beta chains from one sample, sequenced in a study of blood T cell repertoires in COVID-19. Repertoires were generated with immunoSEQ multiplex PCR, while TCRdb's copy carries only in-frame clones and drops some. This table has roughly 200,000 clones, more than 70% appearing once. The sequenced sample consisted of peripheral blood. Receptors originate from a woman aged 60-75 years with acute or convalescent COVID-19.

The V and J genes are TRBV12-3 or TRBV12-4 and TRBJ2-1, with no clear D. Trimming shortened V by 5 bases and J by 9 bases, and 14 bases separated the two germline ends. This CDR3 region has 13 residues. The CDR3 region has the DNA TGTGCCAGCAGTCCCACCCTAGGCGCTGAGCAGTTCTTC. It yields the protein CASSPTLGAEQFF.

The count of this clone is one. The rearrangement links TRBV2 to TRBJ1-2; 7 bases fit TRBD1. Germline CDR1 and CDR2: SNHLY and FYNNEI. The junction had 2 bases not matched to a gene; V was cut back by 2 bases and J by 8 bases. CDR3 length: 12 residues. This CDR3 reads CASSEQGEGYTF. The CDR3 DNA reads TGTGCCAGCAGTGAACAGGGGGAGGGCTACACCTTC. Full variable domain (remainder filled in from reference TRBV2 and TRBJ1-2): EPEVTQTPSHQVTQMGQEVILRCVPISNHLYFYWYRQILGQKVEFLVSFYNNEISEKSEIFDDQFSVERPDGSNFTLKIRSTKLEDSAMYFCASSEQGEGYTFGSGTRLTVV.

This clone was seen only once. V usage is TRBV7-9 and J usage is TRBJ1-2; the match to TRBD1 covers 8 bases. Germline CDR1 reads SEHNR; CDR2 reads FQNEAQ (reference sequence). Losses at the gene ends were 1 base for V and 6 bases for J; bases not matched to a gene: 13. The CDR3 runs 17 residues. Here the CDR3 reads CASSLDGVQGARDGYTF. The CDR3 coding sequence is TGTGCCAGCAGCTTAGACGGTGTCCAGGGGGCGAGGGATGGCTACACCTTC.

The V and J genes are TRBV29-1 and TRBJ1-5; maybe TRBD1 (6 bases). The CDR3 length is 13 residues. Trimming took off 6 bases at V and 7 bases at J, with 16 bases between the two ends. In germline, CDR1 is SQVTM, CDR2 ANQGSEA. The CDR3 loop is CSVGGGARQPQHF. In nucleotides, the CDR3 is TGCAGCGTCGGAGGGGGGGCGAGGCAGCCCCAGCATTTT. The full variable domain, with the rest looked up from reference TRBV29-1 and TRBJ1-5, is SAVISQKPSRDICQRGTSLTIQCQVDSQVTMMFWYRQQPGQSLTLIATANQGSEATYESGFVIDKFPISRPNLTFSTLTVSNMSPEDSSIYLCSVGGGARQPQHFGDGTRLSIL.